Below are 14 T cell receptor beta chains sequenced from a single sample in a study of blood T cells in healthy people across ages. With a J-beta primer mix and a sample-barcoded 5' primer, a second PCR ran about 7 to 12 cycles. TCRdb processed the 5' RACE reads anew with MiXCR; each CDR3 protein has one entry. Of 780,000 or so distinct CDR3 sequences in the sample, approximately 25% are singletons; the top ten hold approximately 4%. These records were also assigned to another study, of T cells of mothers and their children.

Sample: blood. Every receptor here comes from a boy younger than 18 in good health.

This sequence joins TRBV6-1 and TRBJ2-7; 9 positions agree with TRBD1. CDR1 and CDR2 (germline): MNHNS, SASEGT. The CDR3 has 14 residues. With V trimmed by 8 bases and J by 2 bases, 7 bases remained unmatched. The CDR3 nucleotides are TGTGCCAGCGGCGGGAGACAGGGGGCCTACGAGCAGTACTTC. Amino acid sequence: CASGGRQGAYEQYF.

At least ten counts were recorded for this clonotype. The CDR3 region is CSVEWETQYF. The CDR3, as DNA: TGCAGCGTTGAATGGGAGACCCAGTACTTC. The chain carries TRBV29-1 and TRBJ2-5; D is uncertain. V was clipped by 2 bases and J by 5 bases, with 3 bases between them. Germline values: CDR1 SQVTM, CDR2 ANQGSEA. The CDR3 is made up of 10 amino acids. Using reference TRBV29-1 and TRBJ2-5 for the parts outside the CDR3, the full variable domain is SAVISQKPSRDICQRGTSLTIQCQVDSQVTMMFWYRQQPGQSLTLIATANQGSEATYESGFVIDKFPISRPNLTFSTLTVSNMSPEDSSIYLCSVEWETQYFGPGTRLLVL.

This clonotype was observed a single time. This rearrangement joins TRBV9 to TRBJ1-2; 7 bases are a match to TRBD1. This CDR3 contains 15 residues. Trimming took 3 bases from V and 5 from J; bases not matched to a gene: 10. In germline, CDR1 is SGDLS, CDR2 YYNGEE. The CDR3 DNA is TGTGCCAGCAGCGCGGGACAGCCCCTTGCTTATGGCTACACCTTC. This encodes CASSAGQPLAYGYTF.

This clonotype was observed a few times. V is TRBV28 and J is TRBJ2-7, with 7 bases aligning to TRBD1. The germline V gene has CDR1 MDHEN and CDR2 SYDVKM. V was pared by 7 bases and J by 5 bases, with 8 bases of the junction left unmatched. There are 13 residues in the CDR3. The CDR3 sequence: CASNHRGVHEQYF. The CDR3 DNA follows: TGTGCCAGCAACCACAGGGGCGTCCACGAGCAGTACTTC.

The chain joins TRBV7-8 to TRBJ2-5; D not certain. Matching the DNA end better, TRBJ2-1 makes the J call doubtful. Germline V gives CDR1 SGHVS, CDR2 FQNEAQ. The CDR3 extends over 12 amino acids. In nucleotides, the CDR3 is TGTGCCAGCAGCTTCGTGGGGAATGAGCAGTTCTTC. Amino acid sequence: CASSFVGNEQFF.

This clonotype was picked up many times. The rearrangement uses TRBV7-2 and TRBJ2-6; D unresolved. CDR1 is SGHTA, CDR2 FQGNSA, per germline. CDR3 length: 15 residues. Trimming stripped 2 bases from V and 2 bases from J, with 7 bases between. The CDR3 loop is CASSLSRAGANVLTF. CDR3 nucleotide sequence: TGTGCCAGCAGCTTATCCCGGGCTGGGGCCAACGTCCTGACTTTC.

DNA of the CDR3: TGTGCCAGCAGTACAACGCGGGAGACCCAGTACTTC. As protein: CASSTTRETQYF. V is TRBV11-2 and J is TRBJ2-5; D unclear. Trimming took off 6 bases at V and 5 bases at J, with 10 bases between the two ends. Germline CDR1 SGHAT, CDR2 FQNNGV. CDR3 size: 12 residues.

This clonotype was seen a handful of times. This chain links TRBV6-5 with TRBJ2-3; TRBD1 might be the D (6 bases). This CDR3 is built from 12 residues. V was pared by 2 bases and J by 11 bases, with 11 bases between. CDR1 and CDR2 (germline): MNHEY, SVGAGI. CDR3 sequence reads: CASSYDRSKQYF. The CDR3 bases are TGTGCCAGCAGTTACGACAGGAGTAAGCAGTATTTT.

The sample holds one count of this clonotype. V usage is TRBV20-1 and J usage is TRBJ2-5, with D tentatively TRBD2 (5 bases). Trimming removed 7 bases at V and 3 bases at J, with 12 bases between. The V gene's germline CDR1 is DFQATT and CDR2 SNEGSKA (reference sequence). CDR3 length: 12 residues. The CDR3 sequence: CSDGWRKETQYF. In nucleotides, the CDR3 is TGCAGTGATGGGTGGAGGAAAGAGACCCAGTACTTC.

This clonotype came up a few times. This sequence joins TRBV7-9 and TRBJ1-1; maybe TRBD1 (5 bases). Germline V gene data show CDR1 as SEHNR and CDR2 as FQNEAQ (reference sequence). The V end lost 6 bases, the J end lost 5 bases, and 22 bases lay between the germline ends. The CDR3 runs 16 residues. The CDR3: CASSQTLVGPGTEAFF. The CDR3, as DNA: TGTGCCAGCAGTCAGACTCTCGTGGGGCCGGGAACTGAAGCTTTCTTT. The whole variable domain, filled in from reference TRBV7-9 and TRBJ1-1, reads DTGVSQNPRHKITKRGQNVTFRCDPISEHNRLYWYRQTLGQGPEFLTYFQNEAQLEKSRLLSDRFSAERPKGSFSTLEIQRTEQGDSAMYLCASSQTLVGPGTEAFFGQGTRLTVV.

A few counts support this clonotype. V is TRBV6-2 or TRBV6-3 and J is TRBJ2-7; 9 bases are a match to TRBD2. J lost 7 bases, V lost 2 bases, and 12 bases had no gene match. Germline values: CDR1 MNHEY, CDR2 SVGEGT. The CDR3 sequence is 16 residues long. This chain's CDR3 is CASSYGTSWTRGEQYF. Here the CDR3 DNA reads TGTGCCAGCAGTTACGGGACTAGCTGGACTCGAGGAGAGCAGTACTTC.

In its sample, this clonotype was seen a few times. This sequence joins TRBV12-3 or TRBV12-4 and TRBJ2-7; D unclear. Trimming took off 0 bases at V and 2 bases at J, with 14 bases between the two ends. The CDR3 runs 16 residues. CDR3 nucleotides: TGTGCCAGCAGTTTAGCGCTGGGAAGCATAACCTACGAGCAGTACTTC. Its translation: CASSLALGSITYEQYF.

J is TRBJ2-3 and V is TRBV4-3, with 15 nucleotides matching TRBD2. Per the germline V gene, CDR1 is LGHNA and CDR2 is YSLEER. This CDR3 contains 15 residues. Trimming cost V 0 bases and J 14 bases; bases outside gene matches: 6. The DNA of the CDR3 is TGCGCCAGCAGCCAAGAACGGACTAGCGGGAGGGAGCGGTATTTT. This translates into CASSQERTSGRERYF.

This clonotype was detected a few times. One junction end disagrees with the germline gene, perhaps due to a read error. The chain is built from TRBV12-3 or TRBV12-4 and TRBJ2-3; weak D call: TRBD2 (6 bases). This CDR3 has 11 residues. The chain's CDR3 is CASSLKRVKNF. As DNA, the CDR3 is TGTGCCAGCAGTTTAAAGCGGGTAAAGAATTTT.